The 9 T cell receptor beta chains reported below all come from one sample, sequenced in a study of blood T cell repertoires in COVID-19. Measured with immunoSEQ multiplex PCR; TCRdb has only the in-frame clones, and not every one. In the table there are 140,000 to 150,000 clones, around 84% of which are singletons. Sequencing input: peripheral blood. These receptors originate from a man aged 55 to 70 with active or convalescent COVID-19.

The chain couples TRBV5-5 to TRBJ2-7, with 7 positions matching TRBD1. This CDR3 is built from 15 residues. The J segment lost 2 bases and the V segment lost 4 bases, leaving 9 bases of the junction unmatched. CDR1 and CDR2 (germline): SGHKS, YYEKEE (reference sequence). CDR3 residues: CASSLRTGLPYEQYF. The CDR3 region has the DNA TGTGCCAGCAGCCTGCGGACAGGTTTGCCCTACGAGCAGTACTTC.

The V gene is TRBV3-1 (or the pseudogene TRBV3-2), the J gene TRBJ2-1; 8 nucleotides align to TRBD2. The length of the CDR3 is 14 residues. With 7 bases clipped from V and 8 bases from J, the junction kept 10 bases outside the gene matches. Germline-derived CDR1 and CDR2 are LGHDT and YNNKEL (reference sequence). In DNA form, the CDR3 reads TGTGCCAGCACCGTAGCGGGAAGAGGTTATGAGCAGTTCTTC. Residues: CASTVAGRGYEQFF.

This clone has just one count. The gene calls are TRBV2 and TRBJ2-3; D unresolved. From germline, CDR1 is SNHLY and CDR2 FYNNEI. Between the trimmed V and J ends, which lost 5 bases and 2 bases, there was a span of 2 bases. This CDR3 has 11 amino acids. In DNA form, the CDR3 reads TGTGCCAGCAGTTACACAGATACGCAGTATTTT. This sequence encodes CASSYTDTQYF.

This clone has just a few counts. The V call is TRBV9, the J call TRBJ2-7; TRBD1 agrees at 10 bases. CDR3 size: 13 residues. With V trimmed by 3 bases and J by 3 bases, 0 bases remained unmatched. The germline V gene encodes CDR1 SGDLS and CDR2 YYNGEE. CDR3: CASSGTGGYEQYF. Here the CDR3 DNA reads TGTGCCAGCAGCGGGACAGGGGGCTACGAGCAGTACTTC.

The gene calls are TRBV29-1 and TRBJ2-7; 12 bases are a match to TRBD1. Germline V lookup: CDR1 SQVTM, CDR2 ANQGSEA. The CDR3 sequence is 14 residues long. J gave up 5 bases and V 6 bases, and 8 bases lay outside the gene matches. CDR3 sequence reads: CSVWGQGATHEQYF. CDR3 nucleotide sequence: TGCAGCGTATGGGGACAGGGGGCAACCCACGAGCAGTACTTC.

The chain joins TRBV25-1 to TRBJ1-1; D might be TRBD1 (6 bases). CDR1 MGHDK and CDR2 SYGVNS come from the germline V gene. Trimming pared 5 bases from V and 8 bases from J, leaving 15 bases between. The CDR3 runs 13 residues. CDR3 residues: CASSSGGAPEAFF. Here the CDR3 DNA reads TGTGCCAGCAGTTCGGGGGGCGCACCGGAAGCTTTCTTT.

This chain connects TRBV7-8 to TRBJ2-2; tentatively, D is TRBD2 (6 bases). The germline gives CDR1 SGHVS, CDR2 FQNEAQ. Trimming pared 1 base from V and 5 bases from J, leaving 17 bases between. This CDR3 has 17 residues. The CDR3: CASSLEGIAVGTGELFF. Here the CDR3 DNA reads TGTGCCAGCAGCTTAGAGGGGATAGCGGTCGGGACCGGGGAGCTGTTTTTT.

In the case of this clone: Relative to the germline gene, one junction end is altered; a read error may explain this. V gene TRBV7-8 combines with J gene TRBJ1-2; TRBD1 is a possible D gene (6 bases). Per the germline V gene, CDR1 is SGHVS and CDR2 is FQNEAQ. The CDR3 has 13 residues. CDR3 in DNA: TGTGCCAGCAGCACATCGACAGGTACGACGGGATTCTTC. Protein product: CASSTSTGTTGFF.

The chain recombines TRBV27 with TRBJ1-5; D is undetermined. Per the germline V gene, CDR1 is MNHEY and CDR2 is SMNVEV (reference sequence). CDR3 length: 16 amino acids. Trimming left V 8 bases short and J 2 bases short, with 19 bases between. CDR3 sequence (DNA): TGTGCCAGCTCAATGGGAGGGCTCGTAGGCAATCAGCCCCAGCATTTT. Protein product: CASSMGGLVGNQPQHF.